These 6 T cell receptor beta chains were all obtained from the same sample, sequenced in a study of blood T cell repertoires in COVID-19. Here immunoSEQ multiplex PCR was the method, and the copy in TCRdb shows in-frame clones only, minus some. The sample contains about 82,000 clones, around four fifths of which appear only once. The sample was peripheral blood. All receptors come from a man older than 75 with active or convalescent COVID-19.

Notes on this clone: This sample also contains other DNA sequences that code for the same CDR3. This chain links TRBV5-1 with TRBJ2-1; the D is unclear. The V end lost 0 bases, the J end lost 4 bases, and 5 bases lay between the germline ends. The CDR3 loop spans 13 amino acids. Per germline, CDR1 SGHRS and CDR2 YFSETQ. CDR3 DNA: TGCGCCAGCAGCTTGGGGCAGTACAATGAGCAGTTCTTC. Translated, it gives CASSLGQYNEQFF.

This clone came up a few times. V usage is TRBV10-3 and J usage is TRBJ1-5, with 8 bases fitting TRBD1. CDR1 and CDR2 (germline): ENHRY, SYGVKD. The junction had 2 bases not matched to a gene; V was cut back by 4 bases and J by 3 bases. The CDR3 is made up of 14 amino acids. The CDR3 sequence is CAISADRDNQPQHF. DNA of the CDR3: TGTGCCATCAGTGCGGACAGGGACAATCAGCCCCAGCATTTT.

V usage is TRBV5-1 and J usage is TRBJ2-3; 9 nucleotides match TRBD1. The CDR3 totals 15 residues. The V and J ends lost 6 bases and 1 base, in that order; junction bases with no gene match: 6. CDR1 is SGHRS, CDR2 YFSETQ, per germline. CDR3 sequence: CASTQDRGGTDTQYF. The DNA for the CDR3 is TGCGCCAGCACCCAGGACAGGGGAGGCACAGATACGCAGTATTTT.

This clone was observed a handful of times. This sequence joins TRBV29-1 and TRBJ2-1; D gene unclear. Germline V gene sequence: CDR1 SQVTM, CDR2 ANQGSEA. V lost 4 bases and J 5 bases, leaving 3 bases between the germline ends. The CDR3 is made up of 10 amino acids. The CDR3 sequence: CSVADNEQFF. CDR3 nucleotides: TGCAGCGTTGCAGACAATGAGCAGTTCTTC.

V is TRBV5-5 and J is TRBJ1-6; 8 bases fit TRBD1. The CDR3 runs 14 residues. After removal of 2 bases from V and 10 bases from J, the junction contained 5 bases not matched to a gene. Germline V lookup: CDR1 SGHKS, CDR2 YYEKEE (reference sequence). The CDR3 DNA follows: TGTGCCAGCAGCTTATCAGGGGGCGAATCACCCCTCCACTTT. Amino acid sequence: CASSLSGGESPLHF.

The chain recombines TRBV29-1 with TRBJ1-4; TRBD1 might be the D (5 bases). Per the germline V gene, CDR1 is SQVTM and CDR2 is ANQGSEA. V was pared by 7 bases and J by 4 bases, with 16 bases between. The CDR3 extends over 14 amino acids. Here the CDR3 DNA reads TGCAGCGGGGGATGGGGGACTGGTAATGAAAAACTGTTTTTT. It translates to CSGGWGTGNEKLFF.